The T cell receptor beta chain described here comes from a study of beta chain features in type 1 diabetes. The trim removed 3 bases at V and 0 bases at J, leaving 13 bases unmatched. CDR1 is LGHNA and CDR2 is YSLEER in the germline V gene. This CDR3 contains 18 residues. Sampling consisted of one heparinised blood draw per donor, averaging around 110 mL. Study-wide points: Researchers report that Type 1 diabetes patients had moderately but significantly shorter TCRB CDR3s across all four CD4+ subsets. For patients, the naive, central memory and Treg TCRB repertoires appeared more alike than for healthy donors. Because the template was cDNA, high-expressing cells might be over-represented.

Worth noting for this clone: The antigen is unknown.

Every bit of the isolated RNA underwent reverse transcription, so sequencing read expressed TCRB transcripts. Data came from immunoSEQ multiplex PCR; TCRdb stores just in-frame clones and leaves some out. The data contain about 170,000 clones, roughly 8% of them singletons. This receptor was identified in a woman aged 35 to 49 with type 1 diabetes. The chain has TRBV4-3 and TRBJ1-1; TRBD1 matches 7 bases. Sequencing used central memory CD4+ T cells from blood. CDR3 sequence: CASSQSQGGTELNTEAFF. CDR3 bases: TGCGCCAGCAGCCAGTCCCAAGGGGGGACAGAGTTGAACACTGAAGCTTTCTTT.